This section outlines one T cell receptor (beta chain) sequence together with its context. Its antigen remains unidentified. The data were obtained in a study of post-analysis software for immune sequencing data. Study-level information: Clinical courses comprised relapsing-remitting, secondary progressive and progressive-relapsing multiple sclerosis.

General study points: Significantly lower normalized Chao1 diversity was seen in multiple sclerosis patients than in controls. Patients showed TRBV5-6, TRBV5-1 and TRBV20-1 among about five TRBV segments more frequent than in controls. Samples from a shared batch, those prepared together, strongly co-clustered by F measure.

Unique molecular identifiers were carried by the TCR beta cDNA libraries. TCRdb passed the PCR reads through MiXCR, listing each CDR3 protein once. The sample records over 150,000 distinct CDR3 sequences, around 36% being singletons. The CDR3 runs 16 residues. Germline assignment: CDR1 LNHNV and CDR2 YYDKDF (reference sequence). J lost 5 bases, V lost 0 bases, and 6 bases had no gene match. The chain is built from TRBV15 and TRBJ2-5, with TRBD2 matching over 10 bases. The TCR comes from a girl aged 10 to 17 with multiple sclerosis. Sequencing was performed on blood, taken after autologous hematopoietic stem cell transplantation. The CDR3 DNA follows: TGTGCCACCAGCAGAGAGGCTAGCGGGAGATGGGAGACCCAGTACTTC. It is translated as CATSREASGRWETQYF.